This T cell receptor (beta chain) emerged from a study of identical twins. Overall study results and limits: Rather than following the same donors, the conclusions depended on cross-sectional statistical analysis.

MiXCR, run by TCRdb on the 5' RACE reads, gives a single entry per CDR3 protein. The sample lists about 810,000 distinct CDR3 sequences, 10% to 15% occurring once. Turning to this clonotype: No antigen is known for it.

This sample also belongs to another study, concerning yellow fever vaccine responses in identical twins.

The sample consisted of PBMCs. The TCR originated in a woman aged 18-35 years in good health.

The CDR3 coding sequence is TGTGCCAGCAGCCCCCTCACGTACGAGCAGTACTTC. It encodes CASSPLTYEQYF. The chain has TRBV11-1 and TRBJ2-7; D not resolved. The V end was cut by 5 bases, the J end by 4 bases, with 9 bases between. This CDR3 is built from 12 residues. Germline V gene lookup returns CDR1 SGHAT and CDR2 FQDESV (reference sequence). The variable domain in full, with the rest retrieved from reference TRBV11-1 and TRBJ2-7, is EAEVAQSPRYKITEKSQAVAFWCDPISGHATLYWYRQILGQGPELLVQFQDESVVDDSQLPKDRFSAERLKGVDSTLKIQPAELGDSAMYLCASSPLTYEQYFGPGTRLTVT.